This entry lists 12 T cell receptor beta chains sequenced from one sample in a study of blood T cell repertoires in COVID-19. The method was immunoSEQ multiplex PCR; TCRdb's version includes in-frame clones alone and lacks a portion of them. The sample has approximately 12,000 clones, over 90% seen once. The source material was peripheral blood. The source is a woman in her 70s with active COVID-19.

CDR3 residues: CASSLAATSGTGELFF. In DNA, the CDR3 is TGTGCCAGCAGCTTAGCCGCGACTAGCGGCACCGGGGAGCTGTTTTTT. V is TRBV7-2 and J is TRBJ2-2, with 9 bases matching TRBD2. CDR1 is SGHTA and CDR2 is FQGNSA in the germline V gene. There are 16 residues in the CDR3. After removal of 0 bases from V and 4 bases from J, the junction contained 3 bases not matched to a gene.

This clone was seen once. The chain is built from TRBV3-1 (or the pseudogene TRBV3-2) and TRBJ2-1; tentatively, D is TRBD2 (6 bases). This CDR3 comprises 13 residues. With 5 bases removed from V and 7 bases from J, the gap between germline ends came to 12 bases. CDR1 and CDR2 from the germline V gene are LGHDT and YNNKEL (reference sequence). The CDR3 coding sequence is TGTGCCAGCAGCTTGCGGGGTGGGAATGAGCAGTTCTTC. Its translation is CASSLRGGNEQFF.

There are a few counts of this clone. The rearrangement uses TRBV4-2 and TRBJ1-2; D is uncertain. The V and J ends lost 0 bases and 0 bases respectively, with 5 bases between them. Germline CDR1 and CDR2: LGHNA and YNFKEQ. The CDR3 sequence is 14 residues long. The CDR3 here is CASSQDLANYGYTF. The DNA for the CDR3 is TGTGCCAGCAGCCAAGACTTAGCTAACTATGGCTACACCTTC.

The J gene is TRBJ2-7, the V gene TRBV19; 9 bases are a match to TRBD2. With V trimmed by 1 base and J by 3 bases, 4 bases remained unmatched. The CDR3 totals 15 residues. The germline V gene has CDR1 LNHDA and CDR2 SQIVND (reference sequence). CDR3: CASSIGGTSSYEQYF. The CDR3 DNA reads TGTGCCAGTAGTATAGGAGGGACTAGCAGCTACGAGCAGTACTTC. Together with reference TRBV19 and TRBJ2-7, the CDR3 gives the full variable domain: DGGITQSPKYLFRKEGQNVTLSCEQNLNHDAMYWYRQDPGQGLRLIYYSQIVNDFQKGDIAEGYSVSREKKESFPLTVTSAQKNPTAFYLCASSIGGTSSYEQYFGPGTRLTVT.

This rearrangement joins TRBV3-1 (or the pseudogene TRBV3-2) to TRBJ2-5, with 10 bases that match TRBD2. The germline V gene encodes CDR1 LGHDT and CDR2 YNNKEL (reference sequence). With 2 bases clipped from V and 2 bases from J, the junction kept 14 bases outside the gene matches. CDR3 size: 19 residues. The DNA for the CDR3 is TGTGCCAGCAGCCAACCAGCGGGGCTAGCGGGAGTATCACAAGAGACCCAGTACTTC. It specifies CASSQPAGLAGVSQETQYF.

This chain connects TRBV19 to TRBJ2-1, with TRBD2 matching 10 bases. V was pared by 6 bases and J by 5 bases, with 10 bases of the junction left unmatched. CDR3 size: 16 residues. Looked up from germline, CDR1 is LNHDA and CDR2 is SQIVND (reference sequence). This chain's CDR3 is CASSPLAGGLHNEQFF. The CDR3 coding sequence is TGTGCCAGTAGCCCCTTAGCGGGAGGCCTACACAATGAGCAGTTCTTC.

V usage is TRBV12-3 or TRBV12-4 and J usage is TRBJ2-2; D may be TRBD2 (5 bases). V shed 7 bases and J shed 4 bases, with 10 bases lying between them. This CDR3 has 13 residues. The CDR3 coding sequence is TGTGCCAGCAATATACTAGGCACCGGGGAGCTGTTTTTT. Translated: CASNILGTGELFF.

V gene TRBV5-1 combines with J gene TRBJ2-7, with TRBD2 matching 10 bases. This CDR3 is built from 15 residues. The germline CDR1 and CDR2 sequences are SGHRS and YFSETQ. V gave up 4 bases and J gave up 2 bases; unmatched junction bases: 6. The CDR3 sequence: CASSPSGRGTYEQYF. The CDR3 nucleotides read TGCGCCAGCAGCCCTAGCGGGAGAGGGACCTACGAGCAGTACTTC.

The V call is TRBV6-5, the J call TRBJ1-2; D is unresolved. The CDR3 sequence is 12 residues long. Germline loops: CDR1 MNHEY, CDR2 SVGAGI. V shed 7 bases and J shed 1 base, with 7 bases lying between them. The CDR3 DNA follows: TGTGCCAGCATCGGGGATAACTATGGCTACACCTTC. Its translation: CASIGDNYGYTF.

The chain has TRBV7-9 and TRBJ2-7; 10 positions match TRBD1. The V segment lost 3 bases and the J segment 4 bases; nucleotides outside the gene matches: 3. Germline V gene data show CDR1 as SEHNR and CDR2 as FQNEAQ (reference sequence). The CDR3 is 14 residues long. As DNA, the CDR3 is TGTGCCAGCAGCTTGACAGGGGGCGGGTACGAGCAGTACTTC. It codes for CASSLTGGGYEQYF.

CDR3 loop: CASSQAGQGTGELFF. The CDR3 region has the DNA TGCGCCAGCAGCCAAGCCGGGCAGGGCACCGGGGAGCTGTTTTTT. This rearrangement joins TRBV4-1 to TRBJ2-2; tentative D call: TRBD1 (5 bases). The germline gives CDR1 MGHRA, CDR2 YSYEKL. The CDR3 sequence is 15 residues long. Trimming left V 1 base short and J 4 bases short, with 10 bases between.

The chain combines TRBV5-1 with TRBJ2-2, with 8 positions matching TRBD2. CDR3 length: 15 residues. With V trimmed by 4 bases and J by 3 bases, 5 bases remained unmatched. Germline values: CDR1 SGHRS, CDR2 YFSETQ. The CDR3 DNA sequence: TGCGCCAGCAGCCCGACTAGCGTCGACACCGGGGAGCTGTTTTTT. It translates to CASSPTSVDTGELFF.